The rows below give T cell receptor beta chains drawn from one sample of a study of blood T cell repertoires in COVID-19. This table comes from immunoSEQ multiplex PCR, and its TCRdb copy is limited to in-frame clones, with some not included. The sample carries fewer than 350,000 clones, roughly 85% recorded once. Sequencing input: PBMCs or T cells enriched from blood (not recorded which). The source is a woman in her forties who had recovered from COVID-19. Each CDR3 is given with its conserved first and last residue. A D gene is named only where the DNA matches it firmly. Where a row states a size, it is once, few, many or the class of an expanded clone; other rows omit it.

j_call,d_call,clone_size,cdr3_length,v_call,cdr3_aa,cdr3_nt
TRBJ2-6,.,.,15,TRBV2,CASLRRRAGANVLTF,TGTGCCAGCCTACGAAGGAGGGCTGGGGCCAACGTCCTGACTTTC
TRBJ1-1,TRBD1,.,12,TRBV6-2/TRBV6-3,CASSEATGVAFF,TGTGCCAGCAGTGAGGCGACAGGGGTAGCTTTCTTT
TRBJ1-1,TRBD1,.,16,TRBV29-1,CSVEVLQGLSNAEAFF,TGCAGCGTTGAAGTACTACAGGGGCTCAGCAACGCTGAAGCTTTCTTT
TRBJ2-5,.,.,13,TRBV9,CASSVVATSTQYF,TGTGCCAGCAGCGTAGTAGCGACTTCTACCCAGTACTTC
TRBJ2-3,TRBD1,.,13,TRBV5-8,CASSMSFRGMQYF,TGTGCCAGCAGCATGAGTTTCAGGGGGATGCAGTATTTT
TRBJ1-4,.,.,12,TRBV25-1,CASSDFNEKLFF,TGTGCCAGCAGTGACTTTAATGAAAAACTGTTTTTT
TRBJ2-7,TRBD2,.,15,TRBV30,CAWSTGLAGSYEQYF,TGTGCCTGGAGTACCGGACTAGCGGGCTCCTACGAGCAGTACTTC
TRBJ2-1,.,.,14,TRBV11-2,CASSSRGPYNEQFF,TGTGCCAGCAGCTCAAGAGGGCCCTACAATGAGCAGTTCTTC
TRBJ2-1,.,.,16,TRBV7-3,CASSLSPVAPYNEQFF,TGTGCCAGCAGCTTATCTCCGGTAGCCCCGTACAATGAGCAGTTCTTC
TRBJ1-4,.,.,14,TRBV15,CATGQYATNEKLFF,TGTGCCACCGGGCAGTACGCAACTAATGAAAAACTGTTTTTT
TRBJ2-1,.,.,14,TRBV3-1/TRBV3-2,CASSHQGNRNEQFF,TGTGCCAGCAGCCACCAGGGAAACCGCAATGAGCAGTTCTTC
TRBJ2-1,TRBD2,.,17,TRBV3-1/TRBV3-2,CASSQVKLAENGNEQFF,TGTGCCAGCAGCCAAGTAAAACTAGCGGAAAACGGGAATGAGCAGTTCTTC
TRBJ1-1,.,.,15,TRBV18,CASSPLDTSNTEAFF,TGTGCCAGCTCACCATTAGACACCTCGAACACTGAAGCTTTCTTT
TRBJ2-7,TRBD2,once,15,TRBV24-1,CATSDGGTSGRQQYF,TGTGCCACCAGTGATGGGGGGACTAGCGGGAGACAGCAGTACTTC
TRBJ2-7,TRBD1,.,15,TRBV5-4,CASSQPGTGIYEQYF,TGTGCCAGCAGCCAACCCGGGACAGGCATCTACGAGCAGTACTTC
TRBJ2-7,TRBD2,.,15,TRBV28,CASSGWTSGSSEQYF,TGTGCCAGCAGTGGGTGGACTAGCGGGAGCTCCGAGCAGTACTTC
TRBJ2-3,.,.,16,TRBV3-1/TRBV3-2,CASSQDNRPSTDTQYF,TGTGCCAGCAGCCAAGATAACAGACCATCCACAGATACGCAGTATTTT
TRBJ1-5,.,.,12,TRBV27,CASSSPGLAQHF,TGTGCCAGCAGTTCCCCAGGTTTGGCCCAGCATTTT
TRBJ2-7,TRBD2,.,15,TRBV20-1,CSASRTSGRSYEQYF,TGCAGTGCTAGTCGGACTAGCGGGAGGAGCTACGAGCAGTACTTC
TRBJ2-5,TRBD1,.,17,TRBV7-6,CASSLARQGASQETQYF,TGTGCCAGCAGCTTAGCGAGGCAGGGGGCCTCCCAAGAGACCCAGTACTTC
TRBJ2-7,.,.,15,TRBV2,CASSEWVEGYGEQYF,TGTGCCAGCAGTGAATGGGTCGAGGGTTATGGCGAGCAGTACTTC
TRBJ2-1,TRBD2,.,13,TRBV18,CASSDKTGLALFF,TGTGCCAGCTCAGACAAAACGGGACTAGCTCTGTTCTTC